These T cell receptor beta chains were read from a single sample in a study of Graves' ophthalmopathy and Graves' hyperthyroidism. TCRdb ran MiXCR on the multiplex PCR reads and lists one entry per CDR3 protein. The sample includes hundreds of thousands of distinct CDR3 sequences, 15% of them seen just once. Sequencing input: peripheral blood. The receptor source for this set is a woman between 18 and 29 years old with stable Graves' hyperthyroidism. Each CDR3 is given with its conserved first and last residue. The order of the fields is clone size, D gene, J gene, V gene, CDR3 DNA, CDR3 protein. D genes are given only for firm matches. Only part of the rows carry a size: once, few, many, or a class if the clone is expanded.

>many|TRBD1|TRBJ1-2|TRBV15
TGTGCCACCAGCAGAGATTTAGGGACAGGGGGCGATGGCTACACCTTC
CATSRDLGTGGDGYTF
>many|.|TRBJ1-2|TRBV11-3
TGTGCCAGCAGCTTATTGAGCAATCGAGCCGGCAACTATGGCTACACCTTC
CASSLLSNRAGNYGYTF
>many|.|TRBJ1-1|TRBV5-1
TGCGCCAGCCGCTTCGAGGGTCAGGGCACTGAAGCTTTCTTT
CASRFEGQGTEAFF
>many|TRBD2|TRBJ2-5|TRBV7-2
TGTGCCAGCAGCTTCGGCGGGGGGGCCGTTGAGACCCAGTACTTC
CASSFGGGAVETQYF
>many|.|TRBJ1-2|TRBV6-5
TGTGCCACCGAGTCTACAGAGTATGGCTACACCTTC
CATESTEYGYTF
>many|TRBD1|TRBJ2-2|TRBV12-3/TRBV12-4
TGTGCCAGCAGCTGGGACAGGTACTCCGGGGAGCTGTTTTTT
CASSWDRYSGELFF
>.|TRBD2|TRBJ2-5|TRBV6-2/TRBV6-3
TGTGCCAGCAGTTACGTTAATAGCGGGGGGGTACAAGAGACCCAGTACTTC
CASSYVNSGGVQETQYF
>many|.|TRBJ1-2|TRBV19
TGTGCCAGTAGGGGAACGACAGCTAACTATGGCTACACCTTC
CASRGTTANYGYTF
>many|.|TRBJ1-1|TRBV6-5
TGTGCCAGCAGATATACAGGGAATCCTGAAGCTTTCTTT
CASRYTGNPEAFF
>many|TRBD1|TRBJ1-5|TRBV6-1
TGTGCCAGCAGGGAGACTCCGGGACAGGGGATGATGCCCCAGCATTTT
CASRETPGQGMMPQHF
>many|.|TRBJ1-1|TRBV12-3/TRBV12-4
TGTGCCAGCAGCAGGGGTGCGGTAACTAACACTGAAGCTTTCTTT
CASSRGAVTNTEAFF
>many|.|TRBJ2-7|TRBV11-2
TGTGCCAGCAGCTTAGATCGCCGATCCTACGAGCAGTACTTC
CASSLDRRSYEQYF
>many|TRBD1|TRBJ2-7|TRBV6-2/TRBV6-3
TGTGCCAGCAGTCACGGACAGGGCCTGGGCGAGCAGTACTTC
CASSHGQGLGEQYF
>many|.|TRBJ2-7|TRBV3-1
TGTGCCAGCAGCCCCACGGGGGCCGGCTACGAGCAGTACTTC
CASSPTGAGYEQYF
>.|TRBD1|TRBJ1-2|TRBV4-1
TGCGCCAGCAGCCACTCCTCGGACAGGGGCTACTATGGCCACACCTTC
CASSHSSDRGYYGHTF
>many|.|TRBJ1-1|TRBV6-1
TGTGCCAGCAGTGGGCAGGACACTGAAGCTTTCTTT
CASSGQDTEAFF
>.|.|TRBJ1-5|TRBV6-1
TGTGCCAGCAGTGATCGGGGGGCCGGCAATCAGCCCCAGCATTTT
CASSDRGAGNQPQHF
>many|.|TRBJ2-5|TRBV6-1
TGTGCCAGCGCGGAAGGGCAAGAGACCCAGTACTTC
CASAEGQETQYF
>.|.|TRBJ2-7|TRBV30
TGTGCCTGGAGTTTACAGGGCTACGAGCAGTACTTC
CAWSLQGYEQYF
>few|.|TRBJ2-7|TRBV3-1
TGTGCCAGCAGCCGGAGAGCCTCCTACGAGCAGTACTTC
CASSRRASYEQYF